Listed here are 21 T cell receptor beta chains from one sample, sequenced in a study of T cells in Graves' hyperthyroidism and ophthalmopathy. Amplified TCR beta CDR3 regions derived from RNA transcripts. A set of HTBI primers served as the primers for a first-round RT-PCR of the TCR CDR3. TCRdb redid the calling of the multiplex PCR reads with MiXCR, one entry per CDR3 protein. The repertoire holds about 200,000 distinct CDR3 sequences, with less than 20% as singletons. Sequenced input: blood. The receptors derive from a woman aged 50 to 65 with Graves' hyperthyroidism.

The CDR3 loop is CSATGTGKETQYF. CDR3 DNA: TGCAGTGCTACCGGGACAGGGAAAGAGACCCAGTACTTC. J is TRBJ2-5 and V is TRBV20-1, with 9 nucleotides matching TRBD1. The V gene end was trimmed by 4 bases and the J gene end by 3 bases; junction bases not matched to a gene: 3. The CDR3 totals 13 residues. Looked up from germline, CDR1 is DFQATT and CDR2 is SNEGSKA (reference sequence).

As to this clonotype: A much bigger clone sits one base away, suggesting this may be a read error. V gene TRBV27 combines with J gene TRBJ1-1; D gene unclear. The CDR3 has 13 amino acids. From germline, CDR1 is MNHEY and CDR2 SMNVEV (reference sequence). The ends were cut back, 7 bases at V and 6 bases at J, with 15 bases in the middle. The CDR3 DNA reads as TGTGCCAGCATAAATCTTTCTATCCCTGAAGCTTTCTTT. Residues: CASINLSIPEAFF.

This clonotype was seen at least ten times. The chain is built from TRBV27 and TRBJ1-1; 7 bases are shared with TRBD1. The trim removed 2 bases at V and 7 bases at J, leaving 4 bases unmatched. The CDR3 consists of 13 residues. The germline V gene has CDR1 MNHEY and CDR2 SMNVEV (reference sequence). CDR3 loop: CASSLDRVNEAFF. CDR3 in DNA: TGTGCCAGCAGTTTAGACAGGGTCAATGAAGCTTTCTTT.

In its sample, this clonotype was seen many times. The V call is TRBV2, the J call TRBJ1-2, with D maybe TRBD1 (5 bases). This CDR3 has 14 residues. Trimming took off 9 bases at V and 0 bases at J, with 14 bases between the two ends. CDR1 is SNHLY and CDR2 is FYNNEI in the germline V gene. CDR3 coding DNA: TGTGCCAGTTTTTCTGGGGCCTCTAACTATGGCTACACCTTC. This sequence encodes CASFSGASNYGYTF.

This clonotype was seen repeatedly, ten times or more. The chain employs TRBV27 and TRBJ1-1; 10 nucleotides align to TRBD1. V shed 6 bases and J 6 bases; nucleotides not matched to a gene: 10. The CDR3 contains 15 residues. CDR1 is MNHEY, CDR2 SMNVEV, per germline (reference sequence). DNA for the CDR3: TGTGCCAGCAGCAAACGACAGGGGGCTGGCTCTGAAGCTTTCTTT. Its translation is CASSKRQGAGSEAFF.

This clonotype was detected many times. The CDR3 region has the DNA TGCAGTGGGGCGGGACAGATTAAAAACATTCAGTACTTC. Protein product: CSGAGQIKNIQYF. The gene calls are TRBV20-1 and TRBJ2-4, with a weak D call TRBD1 (7 bases). Germline values: CDR1 DFQATT, CDR2 SNEGSKA (reference sequence). The ends were cut back, 7 bases at V and 4 bases at J, with 14 bases in the middle. The CDR3 is 13 residues long.

The chain links TRBV12-3 or TRBV12-4 to TRBJ1-6; TRBD1 matches at 7 bases. CDR3 length: 15 residues. V gave up 6 bases and J gave up 4 bases; unmatched junction bases: 6. The CDR3 reads CASRDRLGYNSPLHF. The CDR3 DNA sequence: TGTGCCAGCAGGGACAGGTTGGGATATAATTCACCCCTCCACTTT.

This clonotype was detected only a few times. One junction end does not reproduce the germline sequence, and a read error may be involved. The chain carries TRBV12-3 or TRBV12-4 and TRBJ2-1; the match to TRBD2 covers 7 bases. This CDR3 spans 11 amino acids. The CDR3 DNA reads as TGTGCCAGCAGCTTACGGGGGGAGCAGTCCTTC. Protein: CASSLRGEQSF.

This clonotype was recorded at least ten times. The J gene is TRBJ2-5, the V gene TRBV12-3 or TRBV12-4; a possible D gene is TRBD2 (5 bases). The germline V and J ends were trimmed by 2 bases and 1 base, with 11 bases remaining between them. This CDR3 spans 15 amino acids. The CDR3 nucleotides read TGTGCCAGCAGTTTAAGCGGACGGACCCAAGAGACCCAGTACTTC. Residues: CASSLSGRTQETQYF.

This chain uses TRBV28 with TRBJ1-4; tentatively, D is TRBD1 (5 bases). CDR3 size: 17 residues. Per the germline V gene, CDR1 is MDHEN and CDR2 is SYDVKM. Trimming left V 7 bases short and J 10 bases short, with 28 bases between. The CDR3 reads CASTNAGSTVLAGKLFF. The CDR3 nucleotides read TGTGCCAGCACCAACGCTGGTTCGACAGTCTTGGCGGGAAAACTGTTTTTT.

V is TRBV7-9 and J is TRBJ2-7; the D gene is possibly TRBD2 (7 bases). Germline lookup yields CDR1 SEHNR and CDR2 FQNEAQ (reference sequence). The V and J ends lost 4 bases and 4 bases respectively, with 17 bases between them. The CDR3 runs 15 residues. The CDR3, as DNA: TGTGCCAGCAGCTCACCCAGGGAGGGGGTTTACGAGCAGTACTTC. Translation gives CASSSPREGVYEQYF.

Worth noting for this clonotype: Its ends do not fully match the called genes, so a read error is possible. V usage is TRBV18 and J usage is TRBJ1-1; D remains ambiguous. The CDR3 contains 16 residues. The germline CDR1 and CDR2 sequences are KGHSH and LQKENI. The CDR3 protein is CVSSPYGVKMGTEAFF. Here the CDR3 DNA reads TGTGTCAGCTCACCATATGGGGTAAAGATGGGCACTGAAGCTTTCTTT.

This clonotype has a count of ten or more. The chain couples TRBV18 to TRBJ1-1; D gene uncertain. CDR1 is KGHSH and CDR2 is LQKENI in the germline V gene. Deletions cut 2 bases from V and 4 bases from J, with 8 bases between. The CDR3 loop spans 13 amino acids. This chain's CDR3 is CASSPNPGTEAFF. Written as DNA, the CDR3 is TGTGCCAGCTCACCAAATCCGGGCACTGAAGCTTTCTTT.

The sample holds many counts of this clonotype. The V gene is TRBV18, the J gene TRBJ2-7; 8 bases are shared with TRBD1. Trimming removed 4 bases from V and 4 bases from J; junction bases left unmatched: 6. This CDR3 spans 14 amino acids. The germline gives CDR1 KGHSH, CDR2 LQKENI. CDR3 in amino acids: CASSRDRGGYEQYF. As DNA, the CDR3 is TGTGCCAGCTCACGAGACAGGGGAGGTTACGAGCAGTACTTC.

This clonotype was seen many times. The chain combines TRBV20-1 with TRBJ2-7; TRBD1 agrees at 9 bases. Trimming at V came to 3 bases and at J to 7 bases, leaving 10 bases not matched to a gene. The CDR3 covers 14 residues. The germline CDR1 and CDR2 sequences are DFQATT and SNEGSKA (reference sequence). The CDR3 DNA reads TGCAGTGCTAGCCGGACAGGGGTAGTGAGGGAGCAGTACTTC. Translating gives CSASRTGVVREQYF.

This clonotype was seen only a few times. The rearrangement uses TRBV5-4 and TRBJ2-2; 8 bases are a match to TRBD2. CDR1 and CDR2 (germline): SGHNT, YYREEE (reference sequence). V was pared by 1 base and J by 0 bases, with 2 bases of the junction left unmatched. This CDR3 spans 16 amino acids. CDR3 sequence: CASSLLAGTNTGELFF. The CDR3 DNA reads as TGTGCCAGCAGCTTGCTAGCGGGCACGAACACCGGGGAGCTGTTTTTT. The variable domain in full, completed from reference TRBV5-4 and TRBJ2-2, reads ETGVTQSPTHLIKTRGQQVTLRCSSQSGHNTVSWYQQALGQGPQFIFQYYREEENGRGNFPPRFSGLQFPNYSSELNVNALELDDSALYLCASSLLAGTNTGELFFGEGSRLTVL.

On this clonotype itself: This could be a read error, since a much larger clone is one nucleotide away. This CDR3 is missing its conserved last phenylalanine or tryptophan, likely due to a read error. V and J are TRBV20-1 and TRBJ1-1; 7 bases match TRBD1. This CDR3 contains 12 residues. V lost 6 bases to trimming and J lost 4 bases; unmatched junction nucleotides: 5. CDR1 is DFQATT and CDR2 is SNEGSKA in the germline V gene (reference sequence). The CDR3 nucleotides read TGCAGTGCAGTTACAGGGGCCACTGAAGCTTTCTCT. Translating gives CSAVTGATEAFS.

This clonotype was counted between two and nine times. The chain combines TRBV5-1 with TRBJ1-2; 10 nucleotides align to TRBD1. Trimming at V came to 5 bases and at J to 4 bases, leaving 5 bases not matched to a gene. There are 14 residues in the CDR3. CDR1 and CDR2 (germline): SGHRS, YFSETQ. The DNA for the CDR3 is TGCGCCAGCAGTATGGGACAGGGGAGCTATGGCTACACCTTC. It translates to CASSMGQGSYGYTF.

The chain combines TRBV24-1 with TRBJ2-1; 7 bases map to TRBD2. The CDR3 consists of 15 residues. CDR1 and CDR2 (germline): KGHDR, SFDVKD. Trimming removed 5 bases from V and 5 bases from J; junction bases left unmatched: 8. The DNA of the CDR3 is TGTGCCACCAGTGGACGGGAGGCGCTCGACAATGAGCAGTTCTTC. Translation: CATSGREALDNEQFF.

To note about this clonotype: A read error may explain this, as a much larger clone is one base away. J is TRBJ2-1 and V is TRBV5-1; D ambiguous. Germline V gene data show CDR1 as SGHRS and CDR2 as YFSETQ. The CDR3 length is 12 residues. The chain's CDR3 is CASGLEVNEQFF. CDR3 DNA: TGCGCCAGCGGCTTAGAGGTTAATGAGCAGTTCTTC.

The sample holds a few counts of this clonotype. The junction departs from germline at one end; a sequencing error may be responsible. As DNA, the CDR3 is TGTGCCAGCAGTGAACGTGTAAACACCGGGGAGCTGTTTTTT. Encoded protein: CASSERVNTGELFF. The gene calls are TRBV10-3 and TRBJ2-2; D unresolved. The CDR3 consists of 14 residues. Germline assignment: CDR1 ENHRY and CDR2 SYGVKD.